This T cell receptor (beta chain) originates from a study of T cell responses to AZD1222 COVID-19 vaccine. The study's findings and limits: At 160-218 and 743-854, vaccine-associated CD4 TCRs were dominant, and they spanned spike. Seropositive status at baseline applied to only a handful of AZD1222 recipients. Receipt of two AZD1222 doses was followed by a rise in Spike-specific TCR breadth and depth.

Germline V CDR1 and CDR2: MNHEY, SVGAGI. Trimming stripped 2 bases from V and 5 bases from J, with 6 bases between. CDR3 length: 13 residues. The data were produced by immunoSEQ multiplex PCR, yet TCRdb's version contains in-frame clones alone and is incomplete. Counted here are fewer than 100,000 clones, approximately 88% occurring once; the ten biggest clones make up 11%. Some second doses came at about 4 weeks and others at about 12 weeks; these were pooled. As for this clone: Its antigen is undetermined.

The gene calls are TRBV6-5 and TRBJ1-4; tentatively, D is TRBD1 (5 bases). This TCR came from an adult who received the AZD1222 COVID-19 vaccine. The input for sequencing was peripheral blood, taken 28 days after the second AZD1222 dose. The CDR3 region is CASSYGGNEKLFF. In DNA form, the CDR3 reads TGTGCCAGCAGTTACGGGGGGAATGAAAAACTGTTTTTT.